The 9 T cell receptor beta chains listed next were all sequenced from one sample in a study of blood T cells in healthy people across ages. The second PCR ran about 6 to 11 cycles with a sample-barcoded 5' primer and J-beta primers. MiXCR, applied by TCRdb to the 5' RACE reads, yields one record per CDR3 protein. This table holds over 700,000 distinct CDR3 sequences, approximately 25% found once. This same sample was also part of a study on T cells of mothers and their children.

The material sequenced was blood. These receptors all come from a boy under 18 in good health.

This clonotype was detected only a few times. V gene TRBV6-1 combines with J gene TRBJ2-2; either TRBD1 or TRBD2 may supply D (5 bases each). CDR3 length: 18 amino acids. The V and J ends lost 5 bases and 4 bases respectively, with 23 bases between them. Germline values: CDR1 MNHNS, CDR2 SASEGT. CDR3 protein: CASSTPSRGHRSTGELFF. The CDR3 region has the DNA TGTGCCAGCAGTACCCCGTCTCGGGGCCACCGAAGCACCGGGGAGCTGTTTTTT.

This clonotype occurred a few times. In DNA form, the CDR3 reads TGTGCCACCAGTGGAGGGGCCCAAGAGACCCAGTACTTC. The encoded protein is CATSGGAQETQYF. The chain uses TRBV24-1 and TRBJ2-5; D may match TRBD1 or TRBD2 (5 bases each). The CDR3 is 13 amino acids. CDR1 and CDR2 (germline): KGHDR, SFDVKD. Between the trimmed V and J ends, which lost 5 bases and 1 base, there was a span of 7 bases.

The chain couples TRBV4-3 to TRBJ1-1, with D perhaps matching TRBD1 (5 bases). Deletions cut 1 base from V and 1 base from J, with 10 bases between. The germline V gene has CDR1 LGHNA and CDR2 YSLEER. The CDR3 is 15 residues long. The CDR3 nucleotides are TGCGCCAGCAGCCAAGGGCCAGGACAGAACACTGAAGCTTTCTTT. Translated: CASSQGPGQNTEAFF.

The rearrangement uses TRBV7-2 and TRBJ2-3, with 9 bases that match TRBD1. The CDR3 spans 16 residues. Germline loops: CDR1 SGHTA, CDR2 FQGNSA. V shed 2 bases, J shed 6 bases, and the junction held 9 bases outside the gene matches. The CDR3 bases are TGTGCCAGCAGCTTATTGGGAACACAGGGGGCTGATACGCAGTATTTT. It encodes CASSLLGTQGADTQYF.

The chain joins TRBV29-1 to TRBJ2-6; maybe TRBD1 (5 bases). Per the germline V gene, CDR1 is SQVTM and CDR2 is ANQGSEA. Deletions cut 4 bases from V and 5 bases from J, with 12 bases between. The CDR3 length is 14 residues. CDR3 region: CSVVMGLRANVLTF. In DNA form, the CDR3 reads TGCAGCGTTGTTATGGGGCTTAGGGCCAACGTCCTGACTTTC.

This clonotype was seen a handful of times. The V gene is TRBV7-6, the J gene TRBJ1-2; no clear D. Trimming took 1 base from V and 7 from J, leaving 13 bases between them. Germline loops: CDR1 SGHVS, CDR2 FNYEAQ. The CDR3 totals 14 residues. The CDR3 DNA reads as TGTGCCAGCAGCTTAGATGGGGAAGTAGCTGGCTACACCTTC. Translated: CASSLDGEVAGYTF.

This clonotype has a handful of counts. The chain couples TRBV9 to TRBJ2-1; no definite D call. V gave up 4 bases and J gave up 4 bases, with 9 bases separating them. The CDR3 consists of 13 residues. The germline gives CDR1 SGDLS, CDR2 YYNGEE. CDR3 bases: TGTGCCAGCAGCCCCGAATCTTACAATGAGCAGTTCTTC. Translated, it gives CASSPESYNEQFF.

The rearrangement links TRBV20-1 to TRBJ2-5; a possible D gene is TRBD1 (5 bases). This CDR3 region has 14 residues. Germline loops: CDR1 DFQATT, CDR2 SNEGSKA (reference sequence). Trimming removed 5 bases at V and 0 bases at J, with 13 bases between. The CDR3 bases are TGCAGTGCTGGACAAATAGCAGACCAAGAGACCCAGTACTTC. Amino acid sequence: CSAGQIADQETQYF.

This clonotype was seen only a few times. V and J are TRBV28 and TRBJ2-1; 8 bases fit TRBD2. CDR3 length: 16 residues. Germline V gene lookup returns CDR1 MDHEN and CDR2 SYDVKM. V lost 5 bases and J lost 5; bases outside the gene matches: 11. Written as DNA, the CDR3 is TGTGCCAGCAGTCCGCAAATGGCGGGAGGTAACAATGAGCAGTTCTTC. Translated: CASSPQMAGGNNEQFF.